This T cell receptor beta chain was documented in a study of regulatory T cells in long-lasting Graves disease. As to time point: newly diagnosed GD, antithyroid drugs for less than 3 months. The authors made the TCR library using RNA they extracted from PBMCs. The ends lost 3 bases at V and 1 base at J; junction bases unmatched: 1. The CDR3 length is 14 residues. The germline V gene has CDR1 SGHTA and CDR2 FQGTGA. Arm-PCR of CDR3 regions with iRepertoire HTBI primers generated TCR beta libraries. One entry per CDR3 protein results from TCRdb running MiXCR on the multiplex PCR reads. The top ten clones hold 12% of a sample with about 200,000 distinct CDR3 sequences, roughly 19% of them seen once. The same sample was also used in a study of T cells in Graves' hyperthyroidism and ophthalmopathy.

The TCR comes from a woman in her thirties with Graves disease. The chain carries TRBV7-3 and TRBJ2-3; TRBD2 aligns across 7 bases. The source material was peripheral blood mononuclear cells (PBMCs), sampled at new diagnosis, from a patient treated with antithyroid drugs. Here the CDR3 DNA reads TGTGCCAGCAGCTTTGCGGGGGGCACAGATACGCAGTATTTT. It yields the protein CASSFAGGTDTQYF. Drawing the rest from reference TRBV7-3 and TRBJ2-3, the complete variable domain is GAGVSQTPSNKVTEKGKYVELRCDPISGHTALYWYRQSLGQGPEFLIYFQGTGAADDSGLPNDRFFAVRPEGSVSTLKIQRTERGDSAVYLCASSFAGGTDTQYFGPGTRLTVL.